Given below is one T cell receptor (beta chain) in context. This record belongs to a study of control samples from healthy donors and cancer patients. The repertoire was sequenced with immunoSEQ multiplex PCR; TCRdb's copy has only in-frame clones and lacks some. Counted here are approximately 70,000 clones, over 85% occurring once; the ten biggest clones make up around 19%. Germline V CDR1 and CDR2: SGDLS, YYNGEE. The CDR3 runs 15 residues. Trimming cost V 4 bases and J 6 bases, with 19 bases left between them. The chain recombines TRBV9 with TRBJ2-5; a weak D match, TRBD1 (5 bases). This receptor was identified in a man aged 60 to 69 with lung cancer. Specimen: PBMCs. This CDR3 reads CASSPLGPQGQTQYF. CDR3 sequence (DNA): TGTGCCAGCAGCCCCCTGGGGCCGCAGGGTCAGACCCAGTACTTC.